A single sample is the source of the 27 T cell receptor beta chains below, sequenced in a study of T cells after yellow fever vaccination. MiXCR, applied by TCRdb to the 5' RACE reads, yields one record per CDR3 protein. Altogether hundreds of thousands of distinct CDR3 sequences are present, around a sixth being singletons, with the ten largest covering about 18%. The sample was PBMCs, taken before the yellow fever booster vaccination. Source of these receptors: a man aged 18 to 29 who received the YFV17D yellow fever vaccine.

This clonotype has ten or more counts. J is TRBJ1-1 and V is TRBV7-9; D gene unclear. Per germline, CDR1 SEHNR and CDR2 FQNEAQ (reference sequence). The length of the CDR3 is 13 residues. Trimming took off 3 bases at V and 4 bases at J, with 9 bases between the two ends. CDR3 residues: CASSLTKGTEAFF. The CDR3 bases are TGTGCCAGCAGCTTGACCAAAGGCACTGAAGCTTTCTTT.

V and J are TRBV4-2 and TRBJ2-7, with 7 bases fitting TRBD1. V trimming: 0 bases; J trimming: 2 bases; junction bases outside the gene matches: 1. CDR1 is LGHNA and CDR2 is YNFKEQ in the germline V gene. This CDR3 is 14 amino acids long. CDR3 protein: CASSQDDRAYEQYV. DNA of the CDR3: TGTGCCAGCAGCCAAGATGACAGGGCCTACGAGCAGTACGTC.

The V call is TRBV15, the J call TRBJ1-2; TRBD1 aligns across 11 bases. Germline V gives CDR1 LNHNV, CDR2 YYDKDF (reference sequence). CDR3 size: 14 residues. J gave up 8 bases and V 4 bases, and 6 bases lay outside the gene matches. The DNA of the CDR3 is TGTGCCACCAGCACTCCGGGACAGGGGGACGGCTACACCTTC. Translating it yields CATSTPGQGDGYTF.

Only a few counts were recorded for this clonotype. The rearrangement uses TRBV20-1 and TRBJ1-5; D is ambiguous. Trimming shortened V by 1 base and J by 2 bases, and 9 bases separated the two germline ends. The CDR3 extends over 14 amino acids. In germline, CDR1 is DFQATT, CDR2 SNEGSKA (reference sequence). CDR3 DNA: TGCAGTGCTAGAGGTTCTAACCGCAATCAGCCCCAGCATTTT. Protein sequence: CSARGSNRNQPQHF.

V gene TRBV6-4 combines with J gene TRBJ2-3, with a weak D call TRBD1 (5 bases). V was shortened by 4 bases and J by 4 bases, with 12 bases between the two germline ends. The CDR3 loop spans 14 amino acids. CDR1 is MRHNA, CDR2 SNTAGT, per germline. CDR3 DNA: TGTGCCAGCAGTGTGTCAGGGCAGGCAGATACGCAGTATTTT. Amino acid sequence: CASSVSGQADTQYF.

This clonotype was counted only a few times. This sequence joins TRBV6-6 and TRBJ2-3; 9 positions agree with TRBD2. Germline CDR1 reads MNHNY; CDR2 reads SVGAGI (reference sequence). V dropped 0 bases and J dropped 2; count of bases not matched to a gene: 6. The CDR3 spans 17 residues. Written as DNA, the CDR3 is TGTGCCAGCAGTTACTCGGCGACTAGCGGCTTCACAGATACGCAGTATTTT. Translation: CASSYSATSGFTDTQYF.

This clonotype was seen repeatedly, ten times or more. This chain uses TRBV7-2 with TRBJ2-3; TRBD2 matches 9 bases. Germline CDR1 SGHTA, CDR2 FQGNSA. CDR3 length: 15 amino acids. Trimming removed 5 bases from V and 7 bases from J; junction bases left unmatched: 10. The CDR3: CASSDPGLAMNTQYF. In nucleotides, the CDR3 is TGTGCCAGCAGCGATCCGGGACTAGCAATGAATACGCAGTATTTT. The entire variable domain, with the rest obtained from reference TRBV7-2 and TRBJ2-3, is as follows: GAGVSQSPSNKVTEKGKDVELRCDPISGHTALYWYRQSLGQGLEFLIYFQGNSAPDKSGLPSDRFSAERTGGSVSTLTIQRTQQEDSAVYLCASSDPGLAMNTQYFGPGTRLTVL.

The chain combines TRBV4-3 with TRBJ2-3, with D unclear. The V gene's germline CDR1 is LGHNA and CDR2 YSLEER. The V gene lost 0 bases and the J gene lost 0 bases, with 7 bases spanning the gap. This CDR3 region has 15 residues. The CDR3 sequence: CASSQDPSSTDTQYF. The CDR3 coding sequence is TGCGCCAGCAGCCAAGATCCCTCTAGCACAGATACGCAGTATTTT.

The chain has TRBV4-1 and TRBJ2-3, with D uncertain. Trimming shortened V by 0 bases and J by 2 bases, and 6 bases separated the two germline ends. This CDR3 is built from 14 residues. Germline V gene lookup returns CDR1 MGHRA and CDR2 YSYEKL. For the CDR3, the DNA is TGCGCCAGCAGCCAAGATAGGCCCACAGATACGCAGTATTTT. This gives the protein CASSQDRPTDTQYF.

This clonotype was detected only a few times. The V call is TRBV29-1, the J call TRBJ2-3; D remains unclear. This CDR3 has 13 residues. Trimming shortened V by 0 bases and J by 9 bases, and 13 bases separated the two germline ends. Looked up from germline, CDR1 is SQVTM and CDR2 is ANQGSEA. The CDR3 protein is CSVEESMSRTQYF. For the CDR3, the DNA is TGCAGCGTTGAAGAATCGATGTCTCGCACGCAGTATTTT.

This chain links TRBV5-1 with TRBJ1-2; possible D gene TRBD1, 5 bases. The CDR3 extends over 16 amino acids. The germline V gene encodes CDR1 SGHRS and CDR2 YFSETQ. V was trimmed by 0 bases and J by 1 base, leaving 13 bases between them. This CDR3 is CASSLDRQGSNYGYTF. The CDR3 DNA reads TGCGCCAGCAGCTTGGATCGGCAGGGAAGTAACTATGGCTACACCTTC.

The CDR3 DNA sequence: TGTGCCAGCAGTGAAGCGAGTAACATTCAGTACTTC. It codes for CASSEASNIQYF. The rearrangement uses TRBV2 and TRBJ2-4; the D is unclear. The germline V gene encodes CDR1 SNHLY and CDR2 FYNNEI. Trimming removed 0 bases from V and 7 bases from J, with 4 bases in between. This CDR3 is 12 amino acids long.

In its sample, this clonotype was seen once. The genes are TRBV6-2 or TRBV6-3 and TRBJ2-2; possible D gene TRBD2, 5 bases. Germline V lookup: CDR1 MNHEY, CDR2 SVGEGT. V lost 8 bases to trimming and J lost 4 bases, with 11 bases between them. This CDR3 has 13 residues. DNA for the CDR3: TGTGCCAGCTGTCGAGGGAGCACCGGGGAGCTGTTTTTT. The encoded protein is CASCRGSTGELFF.

The chain carries TRBV6-6 and TRBJ1-2, with no clear D. In germline, CDR1 is MNHNY, CDR2 SVGAGI (reference sequence). Trimming stripped 10 bases from V and 8 bases from J, with 20 bases between. The CDR3 has 13 residues. The CDR3 is CAIEADRLGGYTF. CDR3 sequence (DNA): TGTGCCATCGAGGCAGACCGTTTGGGGGGCTACACCTTC.

The chain joins TRBV12-3 or TRBV12-4 to TRBJ2-3, with a possible D match to TRBD2 (5 bases). The V end lost 1 base, the J end lost 6 bases, and 8 bases lay between the germline ends. The CDR3 sequence is 13 residues long. As DNA, the CDR3 is TGTGCCAGCAGTTTAGGTAGCGATGATACGCAGTATTTT. It encodes CASSLGSDDTQYF.

This clonotype was picked up a small number of times. The chain employs TRBV12-3 or TRBV12-4 and TRBJ2-5, with a possible D match to TRBD1 (5 bases). V shed 7 bases and J shed 4 bases, with 16 bases lying between them. The CDR3 has 14 residues. The CDR3 loop reads CASTSDTAAETQYF. CDR3 coding DNA: TGTGCCAGCACCTCGGACACGGCAGCAGAGACCCAGTACTTC.

This clonotype was detected a few times. CDR3 residues: CASTGGAISDEQFF. Here the CDR3 DNA reads TGTGCCAGCACAGGGGGCGCGATTAGCGATGAGCAGTTCTTC. This chain uses TRBV7-8 with TRBJ2-1, with 8 bases aligning to TRBD1. Trimming took 7 bases from V and 8 from J; bases not matched to a gene: 10. There are 14 residues in the CDR3. Germline lookup yields CDR1 SGHVS and CDR2 FQNEAQ.

In this sample, this clonotype turned up many times. CDR3 DNA sequence: TGCGCCAGCAGCTTGGCCGAGGGGGGGATCCAAGAGACCCAGTACTTC. Residues: CASSLAEGGIQETQYF. This rearrangement joins TRBV5-1 to TRBJ2-5, with D perhaps matching TRBD2 (7 bases). Trimming took off 0 bases at V and 1 base at J, with 13 bases between the two ends. The CDR3 length is 16 residues. Germline V gene lookup returns CDR1 SGHRS and CDR2 YFSETQ.

The V call is TRBV29-1, the J call TRBJ2-2, with 9 bases identical to TRBD1. This CDR3 region has 14 residues. The V segment lost 6 bases and the J segment 5 bases; nucleotides outside the gene matches: 7. Germline V lookup: CDR1 SQVTM, CDR2 ANQGSEA. CDR3 in amino acids: CSVLGQGITGELFF. CDR3 nucleotides: TGCAGCGTGCTGGGACAGGGAATTACCGGGGAGCTGTTTTTT.

The V and J genes are TRBV4-3 and TRBJ2-2; D unresolved. The CDR3 is 14 amino acids. Germline loops: CDR1 LGHNA, CDR2 YSLEER. The V end lost 1 base, the J end lost 1 base, and 4 bases lay between the germline ends. CDR3 nucleotides: TGCGCCAGCAGCCAAGGGTTGAACACCGGGGAGCTGTTTTTT. This sequence encodes CASSQGLNTGELFF.

There are a few counts of this clonotype. The chain is built from TRBV6-2 or TRBV6-3 and TRBJ2-3, with D tentatively TRBD2 (5 bases). Germline-derived CDR1 and CDR2 are MNHEY and SVGEGT. V was clipped by 6 bases and J by 2 bases, with 18 bases between them. CDR3 size: 16 residues. CDR3 amino acids: CASSFLRRRDTDTQYF. CDR3 in DNA: TGTGCCAGCAGCTTTCTACGGAGGCGCGACACAGATACGCAGTATTTT.

This clonotype has a handful of counts. J is TRBJ2-5 and V is TRBV7-9; no firm D call. Trimming took off 7 bases at V and 2 bases at J, with 2 bases between the two ends. The germline gives CDR1 SEHNR, CDR2 FQNEAQ (reference sequence). This CDR3 has 10 amino acids. The chain's CDR3 is CASTQETQYF. The CDR3 coding sequence is TGTGCCAGCACTCAAGAGACCCAGTACTTC.

The chain recombines TRBV7-8 with TRBJ2-7; D may match TRBD1 or TRBD2 (5 bases each). The V end was cut by 6 bases, the J end by 0 bases, with 12 bases between. Germline V gene sequence: CDR1 SGHVS, CDR2 FQNEAQ. The CDR3 covers 14 residues. The CDR3 loop is CASREGRSSYEQYV. CDR3 sequence (DNA): TGTGCCAGCAGAGAGGGGCGGAGCTCCTACGAGCAGTACGTC.

This clonotype has only a few counts. The chain carries TRBV18 and TRBJ2-3, with TRBD2 matching 12 bases. In germline, CDR1 is KGHSH, CDR2 LQKENI. The CDR3 is 15 amino acids. V dropped 6 bases and J dropped 4; count of bases not matched to a gene: 5. The CDR3 coding sequence is TGTGCCAGCTCGCGGACTAGCGGGGAATCAGATACGCAGTATTTT. Its translation is CASSRTSGESDTQYF.

The CDR3 reads CASSIAATQARHF. CDR3 coding DNA: TGTGCCAGTAGTATAGCAGCGACGCAGGCACGGCATTTT. The rearrangement links TRBV19 to TRBJ1-5, with D unresolved. Germline V lookup: CDR1 LNHDA, CDR2 SQIVND (reference sequence). Trimming removed 1 base at V and 15 bases at J, with 16 bases between. The length of the CDR3 is 13 residues. The entire variable domain, with the rest obtained from reference TRBV19 and TRBJ1-5, is as follows: DGGITQSPKYLFRKEGQNVTLSCEQNLNHDAMYWYRQDPGQGLRLIYYSQIVNDFQKGDIAEGYSVSREKKESFPLTVTSAQKNPTAFYLCASSIAATQARHFGDGTRLSIL.

The chain recombines TRBV30 with TRBJ2-2, with D uncertain. V lost 0 bases, J lost 6 bases, and 11 bases lay in between. Germline V CDR1 and CDR2: GTSNPN, SVGIG (reference sequence). The CDR3 consists of 14 residues. The CDR3 reads CAWSVIIGAGELFF. CDR3 nucleotides: TGTGCCTGGAGTGTAATAATTGGGGCCGGGGAGCTGTTTTTT.

The rearrangement uses TRBV6-1 and TRBJ1-4; 7 bases match TRBD1. The CDR3 has 14 amino acids. The trim removed 6 bases at V and 9 bases at J, leaving 10 bases unmatched. Per germline, CDR1 MNHNS and CDR2 SASEGT. The chain's CDR3 is CASRNRDRVKKLFF. The CDR3 bases are TGTGCCAGCAGGAACCGGGACAGAGTGAAAAAACTGTTTTTT.